These 15 T cell receptor beta chains share one sample of origin, sequenced in a study of human T cells and chemical hapten exposure. MiXCR was run by TCRdb on the RACE reads, yielding one entry per CDR3 protein. The sample holds about 340,000 distinct CDR3 sequences; approximately 6.3% are singletons and the top ten take 7% to 10%. The time point is: patch test 1, 2 weeks after DPC sensitization. As for treatment: therapeutic diphenylcyclopropenone sensitization with weekly scalp DPC. The sample consisted of whole blood, taken in connection with sensitization to the hapten diphenylcyclopropenone (DPC). The receptor source for this set is a woman under 30 with alopecia areata. Some clones in this sample may be carry-over from other donors' samples.

Comments on this clonotype: A read error may explain this, as a much larger clone is one base away. The V gene is TRBV28, the J gene TRBJ2-7; D gene uncertain. CDR3 length: 13 amino acids. Germline V gene sequence: CDR1 MDHEN, CDR2 SYDVKM. CDR3 DNA sequence: TGTGCCAGCCGTTTGGCCGGCCCCTACGAGCAGTACTTC. Its translation is CASRLAGPYEQYF.

The table lists this clonotype with many counts. V and J are TRBV20-1 and TRBJ2-1, with D unclear. There are 13 residues in the CDR3. Per germline, CDR1 DFQATT and CDR2 SNEGSKA (reference sequence). The ends were cut back, 3 bases at V and 13 bases at J, with 19 bases in the middle. CDR3 amino acids: CSASAEGFLNQFF. DNA of the CDR3: TGCAGTGCTAGCGCGGAAGGGTTCTTGAACCAGTTCTTC.

This clonotype turned up a few times. The chain uses TRBV6-5 and TRBJ2-1; tentatively, D is TRBD1 or TRBD2 (5 bases each). The V gene lost 3 bases and the J gene lost 3 bases, with 12 bases spanning the gap. CDR1 and CDR2 from the germline V gene are MNHEY and SVGAGI. The CDR3 contains 15 residues. The CDR3 protein is CASSYSGRGYNEQFF. In DNA, the CDR3 is TGTGCCAGCAGTTATTCGGGACGGGGCTACAATGAGCAGTTCTTC.

This clonotype was observed a handful of times. CDR3 amino acids: CASSRRTGANEQYF. The CDR3 DNA reads as TGTGCCAGCAGCCGACGGACAGGGGCCAACGAGCAGTACTTC. This chain joins TRBV13 and TRBJ2-7; 9 bases agree with TRBD1. After removal of 5 bases from V and 5 bases from J, the junction contained 7 bases not matched to a gene. Germline CDR1 and CDR2: PRHDT and FYEKMQ (reference sequence). The length of the CDR3 is 14 residues.

This clonotype showed up many times. The gene calls are TRBV24-1 and TRBJ2-1, with D possibly matching TRBD2 (6 bases). V lost 1 base and J lost 8, with 26 bases in between. Germline lookup yields CDR1 KGHDR and CDR2 SFDVKD. The CDR3 loop spans 19 amino acids. CDR3 amino acids: CATSDFAPFVGSSGDEQFF. CDR3 in DNA: TGTGCCACCAGTGATTTTGCCCCTTTCGTCGGGAGCAGTGGGGATGAGCAGTTCTTC.

This clonotype was found a few times. The CDR3 spells CASSPLTSGGASDTQYF. The CDR3 coding sequence is TGTGCCAGCAGTCCACTGACTAGCGGGGGGGCATCGGATACGCAGTATTTT. The chain combines TRBV28 with TRBJ2-3; 14 bases align to TRBD2. J was trimmed by 6 bases and V by 5 bases; bases with no gene match: 10. The germline gives CDR1 MDHEN, CDR2 SYDVKM. The CDR3 runs to 17 residues.

This clonotype was detected a few times. V is TRBV6-5 and J is TRBJ2-1; 7 bases are a match to TRBD1. V shed 6 bases, J shed 10 bases, and the junction held 9 bases outside the gene matches. Germline V gives CDR1 MNHEY, CDR2 SVGAGI. The CDR3 consists of 13 residues. DNA of the CDR3: TGTGCCAGCAGCAGGGGGTCCACAATAGAGCAGTTCTTC. Its protein is CASSRGSTIEQFF.

This clonotype has at least ten counts. This chain uses TRBV5-1 with TRBJ2-3; 8 positions match TRBD2. The CDR3 contains 15 residues. V shed 2 bases, J shed 2 bases, and the junction held 4 bases outside the gene matches. Germline values: CDR1 SGHRS, CDR2 YFSETQ. As DNA, the CDR3 is TGCGCCAGCAGCTTACGAGCGGGGGACACAGATACGCAGTATTTT. Protein product: CASSLRAGDTDTQYF.

The V gene is TRBV12-3 or TRBV12-4, the J gene TRBJ2-3; D is perhaps TRBD1 or TRBD2 (6 bases each). The ends were cut back, 5 bases at V and 12 bases at J, with 15 bases in the middle. There are 12 residues in the CDR3. The CDR3 spells CASSLTGTPQYF. In DNA form, the CDR3 reads TGTGCCAGCAGTCTTACAGGGACTCCCCAGTATTTT.

V usage is TRBV7-2 and J usage is TRBJ2-3; 10 nucleotides match TRBD2. Germline V CDR1 and CDR2: SGHTA, FQGNSA. V shed 3 bases and J 4 bases; nucleotides not matched to a gene: 7. The CDR3 is 16 residues long. CDR3 loop: CASSFGTSVRSDTQYF. CDR3 nucleotide sequence: TGTGCCAGCAGCTTCGGGACTAGCGTTCGTTCAGATACGCAGTATTTT.

The gene calls are TRBV5-5 and TRBJ2-5, with TRBD2 matching over 11 bases. The CDR3 extends over 15 amino acids. V lost 4 bases and J lost 4; bases outside the gene matches: 6. Germline V gives CDR1 SGHKS, CDR2 YYEKEE (reference sequence). CDR3 DNA sequence: TGTGCCAGCAGCGGGGGACTAGCGGAATTAGAGACCCAGTACTTC. Amino acids: CASSGGLAELETQYF. Complete variable domain (other parts from reference TRBV5-5 and TRBJ2-5): DAGVTQSPTHLIKTRGQQVTLRCSPISGHKSVSWYQQVLGQGPQFIFQYYEKEERGRGNFPDRFSARQFPNYSSELNVNALLLGDSALYLCASSGGLAELETQYFGPGTRLLVL.

This clonotype has just a few counts. The V gene is TRBV29-1, the J gene TRBJ2-5; D is tentatively TRBD1 or TRBD2 (6 bases each). The CDR3 length is 13 residues. V shed 5 bases and J shed 4 bases, with 14 bases lying between them. Germline V gene sequence: CDR1 SQVTM, CDR2 ANQGSEA. In nucleotides, the CDR3 is TGCAGCGTTCCCGGGGGCTCGGGAGAGACCCAGTACTTC. As protein: CSVPGGSGETQYF.

This clonotype appeared a few times. DNA of the CDR3: TGTGCCAGTAGTATGGGGGCCCATGGGGCCAACGTCCTGACTTTC. It translates to CASSMGAHGANVLTF. The chain employs TRBV19 and TRBJ2-6; D is possibly TRBD1 (6 bases). Trimming removed 3 bases from V and 3 bases from J, with 9 bases in between. CDR1 LNHDA and CDR2 SQIVND come from the germline V gene (reference sequence). The CDR3 is made up of 15 amino acids. Combining the CDR3 with reference TRBV19 and TRBJ2-6 gives the whole variable domain DGGITQSPKYLFRKEGQNVTLSCEQNLNHDAMYWYRQDPGQGLRLIYYSQIVNDFQKGDIAEGYSVSREKKESFPLTVTSAQKNPTAFYLCASSMGAHGANVLTFGAGSRLTVL.

This clonotype was recorded a few times. This chain links TRBV3-1 with TRBJ1-5; 7 bases map to TRBD1. CDR3 length: 16 amino acids. With 4 bases clipped from V and 1 base from J, the junction kept 7 bases outside the gene matches. Per the germline V gene, CDR1 is LGHDT and CDR2 is YNNKEL (reference sequence). CDR3 nucleotides: TGTGCCAGCAGCCCGAGGGGGCCCCCGAGCAATCAGCCCCAGCATTTT. Residues: CASSPRGPPSNQPQHF.

The chain recombines TRBV19 with TRBJ2-2, with D perhaps matching TRBD1 (5 bases). The V end lost 5 bases, the J end lost 4 bases, and 11 bases lay between the germline ends. In germline, CDR1 is LNHDA, CDR2 SQIVND (reference sequence). The CDR3 spans 14 residues. The CDR3 DNA follows: TGTGCCAGTAGTGGGCAGGGTCTCACCGGGGAGCTGTTTTTT. It yields the protein CASSGQGLTGELFF.